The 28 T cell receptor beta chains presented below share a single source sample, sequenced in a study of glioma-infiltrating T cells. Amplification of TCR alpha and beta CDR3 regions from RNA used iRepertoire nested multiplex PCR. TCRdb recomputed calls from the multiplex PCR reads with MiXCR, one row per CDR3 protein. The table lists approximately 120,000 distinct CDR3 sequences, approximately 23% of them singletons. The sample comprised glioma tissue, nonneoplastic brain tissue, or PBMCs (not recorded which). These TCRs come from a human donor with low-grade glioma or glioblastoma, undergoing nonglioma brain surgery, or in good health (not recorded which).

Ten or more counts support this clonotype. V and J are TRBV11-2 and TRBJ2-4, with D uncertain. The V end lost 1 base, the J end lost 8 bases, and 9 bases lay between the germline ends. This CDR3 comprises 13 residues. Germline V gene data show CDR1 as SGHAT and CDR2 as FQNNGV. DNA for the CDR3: TGTGCCAGCAGCTTAGTCCACAAGGACATTCAGTACTTC. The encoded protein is CASSLVHKDIQYF.

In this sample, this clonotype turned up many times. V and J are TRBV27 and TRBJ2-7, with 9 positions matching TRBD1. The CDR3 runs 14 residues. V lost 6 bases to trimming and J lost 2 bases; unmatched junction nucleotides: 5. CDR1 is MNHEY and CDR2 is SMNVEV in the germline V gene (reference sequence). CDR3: CASRGQGRPYEQYF. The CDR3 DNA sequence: TGTGCCAGCAGAGGACAGGGGCGCCCCTACGAGCAGTACTTC.

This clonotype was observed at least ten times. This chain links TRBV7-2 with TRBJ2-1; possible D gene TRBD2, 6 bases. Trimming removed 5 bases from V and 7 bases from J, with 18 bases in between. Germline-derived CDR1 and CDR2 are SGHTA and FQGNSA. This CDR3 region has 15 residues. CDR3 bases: TGTGCCAGCAGCCCCCAGATTATGACTAGGAATGAGCAGTTCTTC. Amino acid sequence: CASSPQIMTRNEQFF.

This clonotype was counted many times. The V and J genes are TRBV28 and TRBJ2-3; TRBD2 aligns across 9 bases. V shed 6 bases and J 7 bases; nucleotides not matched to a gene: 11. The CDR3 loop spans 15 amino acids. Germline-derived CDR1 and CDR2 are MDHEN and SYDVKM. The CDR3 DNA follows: TGTGCCAGCAGCTCATCCGGGACTAGCTTGAATACGCAGTATTTT. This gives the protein CASSSSGTSLNTQYF.

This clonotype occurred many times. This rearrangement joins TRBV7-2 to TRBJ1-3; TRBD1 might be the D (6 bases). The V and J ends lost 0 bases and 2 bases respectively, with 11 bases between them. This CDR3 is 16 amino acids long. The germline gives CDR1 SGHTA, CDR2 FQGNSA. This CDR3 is CASSLAGGRTGNTIYF. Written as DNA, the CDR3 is TGTGCCAGCAGCTTAGCGGGGGGGCGAACTGGAAACACCATATATTTT.

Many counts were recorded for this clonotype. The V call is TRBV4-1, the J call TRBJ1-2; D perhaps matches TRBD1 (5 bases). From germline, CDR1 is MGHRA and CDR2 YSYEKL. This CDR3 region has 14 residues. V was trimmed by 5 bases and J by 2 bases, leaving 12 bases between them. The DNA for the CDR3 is TGCGCCAGCAGCGGGGGGTGGTTGAACTATGGCTACACCTTC. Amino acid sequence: CASSGGWLNYGYTF.

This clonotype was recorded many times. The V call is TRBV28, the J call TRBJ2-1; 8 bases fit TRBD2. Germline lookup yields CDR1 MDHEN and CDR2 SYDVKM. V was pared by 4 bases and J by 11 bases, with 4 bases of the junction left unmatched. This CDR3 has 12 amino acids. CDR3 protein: CASSSLAGKQFF. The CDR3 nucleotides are TGTGCCAGCAGTTCTTTAGCGGGAAAGCAGTTCTTC. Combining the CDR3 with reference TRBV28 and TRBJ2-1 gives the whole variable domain DVKVTQSSRYLVKRTGEKVFLECVQDMDHENMFWYRQDPGLGLRLIYFSYDVKMKEKGDIPEGYSVSREKKERFSLILESASTNQTSMYLCASSSLAGKQFFGPGTRLTVL.

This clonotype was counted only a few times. CDR3 nucleotide sequence: TGCAGCGTTGACGGCACAGCGGGGGGCAGGTCGAGCACAGATACGCAGTATTTT. Translated, it gives CSVDGTAGGRSSTDTQYF. V gene TRBV29-1 combines with J gene TRBJ2-3, with TRBD2 identical over 9 bases. The length of the CDR3 is 18 residues. Germline CDR1 and CDR2: SQVTM and ANQGSEA. Germline trimming cut 3 bases from V and 0 bases from J; bases unmatched to any gene: 13.

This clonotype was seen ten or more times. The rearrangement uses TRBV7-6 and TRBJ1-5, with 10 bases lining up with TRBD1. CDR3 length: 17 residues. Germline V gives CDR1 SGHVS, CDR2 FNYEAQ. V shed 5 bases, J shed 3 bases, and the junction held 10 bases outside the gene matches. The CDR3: CASSRPPGQGNNQPQHF. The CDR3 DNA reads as TGTGCCAGCAGCCGGCCTCCGGGACAGGGGAACAATCAGCCCCAGCATTTT.

CDR3 nucleotide sequence: TGTGCCAGTAGACTAACCGGGACTAGCGTGCAGTTCTTC. Translated: CASRLTGTSVQFF. V gene TRBV19 combines with J gene TRBJ2-1; 10 bases align to TRBD2. Germline CDR1 is LNHDA and CDR2 is SQIVND (reference sequence). The CDR3 runs 13 residues. The J segment lost 12 bases and the V segment lost 6 bases, leaving 8 bases of the junction unmatched. Combining the CDR3 with reference TRBV19 and TRBJ2-1 gives the whole variable domain DGGITQSPKYLFRKEGQNVTLSCEQNLNHDAMYWYRQDPGQGLRLIYYSQIVNDFQKGDIAEGYSVSREKKESFPLTVTSAQKNPTAFYLCASRLTGTSVQFFGPGTRLTVL.

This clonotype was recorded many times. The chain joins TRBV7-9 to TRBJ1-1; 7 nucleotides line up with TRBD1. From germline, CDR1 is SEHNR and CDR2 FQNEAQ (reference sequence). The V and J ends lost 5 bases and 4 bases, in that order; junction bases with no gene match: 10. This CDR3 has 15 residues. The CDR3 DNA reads TGTGCCAGCAGCCAATTGACAGGGCTGGGCACTGAAGCTTTCTTT. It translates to CASSQLTGLGTEAFF.

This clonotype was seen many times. DNA of the CDR3: TGTGCCAGCAGAGGCCAAGGGGCCGGCACAGATACGCAGTATTTT. It is translated as CASRGQGAGTDTQYF. The J gene is TRBJ2-3, the V gene TRBV28; D is perhaps TRBD1 (5 bases). Trimming removed 6 bases from V and 1 base from J, with 14 bases in between. The germline V gene has CDR1 MDHEN and CDR2 SYDVKM. This CDR3 has 15 amino acids.

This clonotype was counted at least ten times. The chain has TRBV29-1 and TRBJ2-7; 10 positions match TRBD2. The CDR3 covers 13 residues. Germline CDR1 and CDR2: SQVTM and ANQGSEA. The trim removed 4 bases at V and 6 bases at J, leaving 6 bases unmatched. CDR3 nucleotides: TGCAGCGTTGTGTCTAGCGGGAGACTCGAGCAGTACTTC. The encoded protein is CSVVSSGRLEQYF.

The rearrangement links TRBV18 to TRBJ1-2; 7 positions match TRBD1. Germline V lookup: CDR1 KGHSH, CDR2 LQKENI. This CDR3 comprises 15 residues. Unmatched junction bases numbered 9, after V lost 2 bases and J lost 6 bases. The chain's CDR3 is CASSPEQGSGDGYTF. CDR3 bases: TGTGCCAGCTCACCAGAACAGGGGTCAGGGGATGGCTACACCTTC.

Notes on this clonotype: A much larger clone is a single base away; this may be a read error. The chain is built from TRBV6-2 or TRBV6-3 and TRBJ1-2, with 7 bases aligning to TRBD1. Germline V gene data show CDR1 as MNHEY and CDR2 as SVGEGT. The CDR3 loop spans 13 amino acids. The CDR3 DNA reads TGTGCCATCAGTTGGTCAGGGGGACGAGGCTACACCTTC. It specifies CAISWSGGRGYTF.

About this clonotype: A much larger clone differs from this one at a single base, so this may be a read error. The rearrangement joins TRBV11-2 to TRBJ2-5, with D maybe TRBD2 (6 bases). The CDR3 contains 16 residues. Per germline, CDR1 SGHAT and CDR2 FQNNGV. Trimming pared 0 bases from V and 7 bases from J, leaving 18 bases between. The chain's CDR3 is CASSLEAGRLRLTQYF. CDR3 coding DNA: TGTGCCAGCAGCTTAGAAGCGGGCAGGCTGAGGTTGACCCAGTACTTC.

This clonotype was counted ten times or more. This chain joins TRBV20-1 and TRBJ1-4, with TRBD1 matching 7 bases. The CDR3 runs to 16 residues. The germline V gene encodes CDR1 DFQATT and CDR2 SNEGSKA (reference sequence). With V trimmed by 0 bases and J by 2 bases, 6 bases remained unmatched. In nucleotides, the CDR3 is TGCAGTGCTAGAGAACAGGGGAGGGTTACTAATGAAAAACTGTTTTTT. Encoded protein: CSAREQGRVTNEKLFF.

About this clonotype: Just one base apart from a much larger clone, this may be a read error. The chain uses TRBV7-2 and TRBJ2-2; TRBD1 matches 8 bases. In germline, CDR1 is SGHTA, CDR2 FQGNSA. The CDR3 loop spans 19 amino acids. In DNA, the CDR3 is TGTGCCAGCAGCTTAGCGGCCAGGGGGCTGGCGGGAATCACCAGGGAGCTGTTTTTT. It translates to CASSLAARGLAGITRELFF.

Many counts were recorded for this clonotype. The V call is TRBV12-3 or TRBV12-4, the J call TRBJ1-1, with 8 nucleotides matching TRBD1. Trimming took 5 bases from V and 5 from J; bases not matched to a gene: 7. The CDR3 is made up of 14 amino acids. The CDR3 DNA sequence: TGTGCCAGCAGTCTAGACAGGGGAGGTACTGAAGCTTTCTTT. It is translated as CASSLDRGGTEAFF.

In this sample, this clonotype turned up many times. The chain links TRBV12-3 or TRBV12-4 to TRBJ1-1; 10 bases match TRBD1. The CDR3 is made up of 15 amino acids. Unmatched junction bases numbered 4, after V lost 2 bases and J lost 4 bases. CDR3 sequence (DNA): TGTGCCAGCAGTTTAACCGGACAGGGGGGCACTGAAGCTTTCTTT. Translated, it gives CASSLTGQGGTEAFF.

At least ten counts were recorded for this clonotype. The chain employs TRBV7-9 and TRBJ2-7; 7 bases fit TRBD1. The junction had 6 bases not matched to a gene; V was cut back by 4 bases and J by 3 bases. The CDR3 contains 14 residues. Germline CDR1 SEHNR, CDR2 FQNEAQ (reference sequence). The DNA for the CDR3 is TGTGCCAGCAGCTCGGGACAGTCCCTCTACGAGCAGTACTTC. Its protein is CASSSGQSLYEQYF.

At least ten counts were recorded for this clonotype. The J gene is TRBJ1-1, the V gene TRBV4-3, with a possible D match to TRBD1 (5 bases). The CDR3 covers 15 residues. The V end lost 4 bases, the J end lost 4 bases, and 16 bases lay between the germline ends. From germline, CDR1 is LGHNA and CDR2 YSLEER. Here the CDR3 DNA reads TGCGCCAGCAGCCGGGGGAGGGACGTAGGCACTGAAGCTTTCTTT. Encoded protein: CASSRGRDVGTEAFF.

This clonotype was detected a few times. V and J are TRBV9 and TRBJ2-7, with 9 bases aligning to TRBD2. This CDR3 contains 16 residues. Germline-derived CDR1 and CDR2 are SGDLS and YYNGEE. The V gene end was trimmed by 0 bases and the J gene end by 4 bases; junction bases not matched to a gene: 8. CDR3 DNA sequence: TGTGCCAGCAGCGTAGTACCTAGCGGGAAGATGTACGAGCAGTACTTC. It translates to CASSVVPSGKMYEQYF.

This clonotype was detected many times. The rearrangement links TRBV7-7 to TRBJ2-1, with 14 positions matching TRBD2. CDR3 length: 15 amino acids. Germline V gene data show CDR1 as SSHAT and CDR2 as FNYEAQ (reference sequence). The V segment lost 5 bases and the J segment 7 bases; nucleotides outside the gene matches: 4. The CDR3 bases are TGTGCCAGCAGCCCCGGGACTAGCGGGAGTAATGAGCAGTTCTTC. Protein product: CASSPGTSGSNEQFF.

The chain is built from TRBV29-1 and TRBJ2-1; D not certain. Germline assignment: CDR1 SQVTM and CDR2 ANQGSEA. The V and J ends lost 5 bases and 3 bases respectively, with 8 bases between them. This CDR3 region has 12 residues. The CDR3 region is CSVMLFYNEQFF. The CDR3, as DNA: TGCAGCGTTATGCTATTCTACAATGAGCAGTTCTTC.

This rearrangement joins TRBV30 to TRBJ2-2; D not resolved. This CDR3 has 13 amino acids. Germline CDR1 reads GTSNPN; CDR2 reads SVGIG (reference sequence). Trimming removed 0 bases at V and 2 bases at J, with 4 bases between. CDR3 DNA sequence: TGTGCCTGGAGTGTATTAAACACCGGGGAGCTGTTTTTT. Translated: CAWSVLNTGELFF.

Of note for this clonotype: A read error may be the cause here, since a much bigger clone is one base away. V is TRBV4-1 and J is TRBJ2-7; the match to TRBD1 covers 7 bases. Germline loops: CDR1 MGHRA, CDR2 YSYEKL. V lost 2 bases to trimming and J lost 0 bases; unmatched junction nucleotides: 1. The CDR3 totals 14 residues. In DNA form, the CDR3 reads TGCGCCAGCAGCCAAAAGGGGGCCTCCTACGAGCAGTACTTC. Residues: CASSQKGASYEQYF.

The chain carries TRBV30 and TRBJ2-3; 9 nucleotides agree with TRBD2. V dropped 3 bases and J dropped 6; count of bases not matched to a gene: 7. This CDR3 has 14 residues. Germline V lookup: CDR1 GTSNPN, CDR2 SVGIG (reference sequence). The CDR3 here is CAWRVSGRVDTQYF. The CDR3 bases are TGTGCCTGGAGAGTTAGCGGGAGAGTGGATACGCAGTATTTT.